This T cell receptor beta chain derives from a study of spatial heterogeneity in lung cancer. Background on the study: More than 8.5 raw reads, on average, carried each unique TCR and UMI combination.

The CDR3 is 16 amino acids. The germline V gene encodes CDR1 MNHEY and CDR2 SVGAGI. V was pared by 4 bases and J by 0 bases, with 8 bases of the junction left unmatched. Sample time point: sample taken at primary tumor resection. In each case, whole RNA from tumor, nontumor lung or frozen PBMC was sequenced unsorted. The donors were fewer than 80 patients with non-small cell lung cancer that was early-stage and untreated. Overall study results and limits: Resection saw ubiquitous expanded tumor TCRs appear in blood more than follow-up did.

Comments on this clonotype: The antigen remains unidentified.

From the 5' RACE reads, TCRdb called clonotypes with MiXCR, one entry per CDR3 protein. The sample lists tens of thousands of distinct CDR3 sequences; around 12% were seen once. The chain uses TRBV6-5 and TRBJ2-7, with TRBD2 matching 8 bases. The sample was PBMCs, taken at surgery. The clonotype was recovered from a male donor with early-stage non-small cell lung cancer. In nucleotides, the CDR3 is TGTGCCAGCAGTTCCGCTAGCGGGTTGAGCTCCTACGAGCAGTACTTC. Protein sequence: CASSSASGLSSYEQYF.